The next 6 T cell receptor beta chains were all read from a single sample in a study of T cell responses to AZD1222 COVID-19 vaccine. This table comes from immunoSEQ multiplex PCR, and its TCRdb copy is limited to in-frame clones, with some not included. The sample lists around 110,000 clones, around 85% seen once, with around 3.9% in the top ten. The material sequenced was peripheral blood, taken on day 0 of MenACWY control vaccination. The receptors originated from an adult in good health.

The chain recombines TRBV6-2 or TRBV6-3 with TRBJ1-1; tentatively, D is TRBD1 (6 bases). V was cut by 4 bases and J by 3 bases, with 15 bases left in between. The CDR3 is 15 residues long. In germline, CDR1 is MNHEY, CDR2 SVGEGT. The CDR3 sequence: CASSFGTRGDTEAFF. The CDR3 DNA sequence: TGTGCCAGCAGTTTCGGGACCAGGGGTGACACTGAAGCTTTCTTT.

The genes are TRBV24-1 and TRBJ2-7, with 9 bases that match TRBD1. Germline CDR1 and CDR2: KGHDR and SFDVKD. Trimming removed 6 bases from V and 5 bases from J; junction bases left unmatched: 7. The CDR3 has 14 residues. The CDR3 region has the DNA TGTGCCACCAGTCCGGGACAGGGTCCCCACGAGCAGTACTTC. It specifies CATSPGQGPHEQYF.

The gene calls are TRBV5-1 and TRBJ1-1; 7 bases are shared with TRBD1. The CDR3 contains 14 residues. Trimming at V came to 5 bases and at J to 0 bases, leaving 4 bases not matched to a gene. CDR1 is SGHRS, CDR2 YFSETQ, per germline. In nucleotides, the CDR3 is TGCGCCAGCAGACTGGGACAGTTGAACACTGAAGCTTTCTTT. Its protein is CASRLGQLNTEAFF.

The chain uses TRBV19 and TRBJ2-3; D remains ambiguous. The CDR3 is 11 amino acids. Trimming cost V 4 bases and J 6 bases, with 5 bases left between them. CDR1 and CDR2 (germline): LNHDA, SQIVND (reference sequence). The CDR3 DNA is TGTGCCAGTAGTAAAAGGGATACGCAGTATTTT. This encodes CASSKRDTQYF.

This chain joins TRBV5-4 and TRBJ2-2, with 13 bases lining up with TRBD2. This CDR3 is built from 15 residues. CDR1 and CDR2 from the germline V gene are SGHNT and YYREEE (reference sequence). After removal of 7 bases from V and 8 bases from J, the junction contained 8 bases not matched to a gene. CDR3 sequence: CASSLTSGGAGELFF. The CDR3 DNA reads TGTGCCAGCTCCCTTACTAGCGGGGGGGCTGGGGAGCTGTTTTTT. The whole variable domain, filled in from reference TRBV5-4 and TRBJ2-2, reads ETGVTQSPTHLIKTRGQQVTLRCSSQSGHNTVSWYQQALGQGPQFIFQYYREEENGRGNFPPRFSGLQFPNYSSELNVNALELDDSALYLCASSLTSGGAGELFFGEGSRLTVL.

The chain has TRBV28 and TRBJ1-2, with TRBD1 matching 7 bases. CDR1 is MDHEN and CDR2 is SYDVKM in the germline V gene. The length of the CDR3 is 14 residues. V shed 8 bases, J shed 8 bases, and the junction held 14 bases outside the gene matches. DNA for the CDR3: TGTGCCAGCGCCCGGGGACAGCGCTCTTCGGGCTACACCTTC. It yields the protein CASARGQRSSGYTF.